This T cell receptor beta chain is from a study of spatial heterogeneity in lung cancer. Broader study findings: Counts of expanded alpha and beta TCRs within tumors tracked the tumor nonsynonymous mutation count.

Sample time point: sample taken at primary tumor resection. In its sample, this clonotype ranks as medium-sized. Its target is unknown. Because the library targeted alpha chains, this beta chain is an off-target read whose size means little. Every TCR cDNA molecule bore a unique molecular identifier. TCRdb ran MiXCR on the 5' RACE reads and lists one entry per CDR3 protein. This table holds 9,800 or so distinct CDR3 sequences, 6.3% found once. This specimen consisted of lung tumor tissue, obtained at surgery. The TCR originated in a male donor with early-stage non-small cell lung cancer.

CDR3 region: CASSRRGGNEQFF. The DNA for the CDR3 is TGTGCCAGCAGCCGCCGCGGGGGAAATGAGCAGTTCTTC. The chain couples TRBV9 to TRBJ2-1; 7 positions agree with TRBD2. The CDR3 is made up of 13 amino acids. The ends lost 4 bases at V and 7 bases at J; junction bases unmatched: 5. CDR1 is SGDLS and CDR2 is YYNGEE in the germline V gene.